This TCR beta chain comes out of a study of identical twins. V lost 1 base, J lost 1 base, and 8 bases lay in between. Germline assignment: CDR1 DFQATT and CDR2 SNEGSKA (reference sequence). This CDR3 region has 13 residues. This clonotype was counted at least ten times. TCRdb reprocessed the 5' RACE reads with MiXCR, giving one entry per CDR3 protein. The profile shows fewer than 650,000 distinct CDR3 sequences, roughly 9.9% of them singletons. The sample also formed part of further work on yellow fever vaccine responses in identical twins.

The sequence derives from a woman aged 18-29 years in good health. The sample comprised PBMCs. The genes are TRBV20-1 and TRBJ2-7; a weak D match, TRBD1 (5 bases). For the CDR3, the DNA is TGCAGTGCTAGAGCCCCAGGGTCCTACGAGCAGTACTTC. It is translated as CSARAPGSYEQYF.